A selection of T cell receptor beta chains follows, all from one sample in a study of shared clonotypes between healthy human individuals. The data were produced by immunoSEQ multiplex PCR, yet TCRdb's version contains in-frame clones alone and is incomplete. The table lists about half a million clones, roughly 85% of them singletons. The sequenced material came from PBMCs. Every receptor here comes from a woman aged 40 to 49 in good health. Some clones in this sample may be carry-over from other donors' samples. CDR3s include the opening cysteine and the closing phenylalanine or tryptophan. D genes are given only for firm matches. Only some rows state a clone size, as once, few, many or a class for expanded clones.

D gene,V gene,clone size,J gene,CDR3 DNA,CDR3 protein
-,TRBV29-1,few,TRBJ2-5,TGCAGCGGCGGACAAGGAGGTGAGCAGTACTTC,CSGGQGGEQYF
TRBD1,TRBV18,-,TRBJ2-1,TGTGCCAGCTCACCGCAGGGACAGGGGGCCGATGAGCAGTTCTTC,CASSPQGQGADEQFF
-,TRBV7-9,-,TRBJ2-1,TGTGCCAGCAGCTTACGCTCTAGCGAAATACCCAATGAGCAGTTCTTC,CASSLRSSEIPNEQFF
-,TRBV4-2,many,TRBJ1-1,TGTGCCAGCAGCCAGACGACTTTAACGAACACTGAAGCTTTCTTT,CASSQTTLTNTEAFF
-,TRBV5-1,many,TRBJ1-3,TGCGCCAGCAGCTTGGACAGTCTGAGCTCTGGAAACACCATATATTTT,CASSLDSLSSGNTIYF
TRBD1,TRBV2,large,TRBJ2-2,TGTGCCAGCTCCGGGACAGGGGTCGGTCTCACCGGGGAGCTGTTTTTT,CASSGTGVGLTGELFF
-,TRBV5-6,-,TRBJ1-5,TGTGCCAGCAGTCTCAGGGCTAGCAATCAGCCCCAGCATTTT,CASSLRASNQPQHF
TRBD1,TRBV11-2,-,TRBJ1-1,TGTGCCAGCAGCTCCAGGGGGCCAATGAACACTGAAGCTTTCTTT,CASSSRGPMNTEAFF
-,TRBV10-1,-,TRBJ2-7,TGCGCCAGCAGTGTCCAGGTAGTCGGCGAGCAGTACTTC,CASSVQVVGEQYF
-,TRBV4-2,few,TRBJ1-6,TGTGCCAGCAGCCCAGAACAGAATTCACCCCTCCACTTT,CASSPEQNSPLHF
-,TRBV5-6,-,TRBJ2-7,TGTGCCAGCAGCTTGGGTGGACTAATCTACGAGCAGTACTTC,CASSLGGLIYEQYF
TRBD2,TRBV7-8,-,TRBJ2-7,TGTGCCAGCAGCTTTGGATTGGGAGGGACTAGCGTCGACTCCTACGAGCAGTACTTC,CASSFGLGGTSVDSYEQYF
TRBD2,TRBV9,once,TRBJ2-1,TGTGCCAGCAGCTCCGAAGCGGGAGGGTTTTTTAATGAGCAGTTCTTC,CASSSEAGGFFNEQFF
-,TRBV5-6,-,TRBJ2-1,TGTGCCAGCAGCCCAACAGGCTACAATGAGCAGTTCTTC,CASSPTGYNEQFF
TRBD1,TRBV25-1,-,TRBJ1-6,TGTGCCTCCCGACAGGGTAATTCACCCCTCCACTTT,CASRQGNSPLHF
TRBD1,TRBV7-2,-,TRBJ2-6,TGTGCCAGCAGAGGGGGGACAGGGCAAGGGTATGGGGCCAACGTCCTGACTTTC,CASRGGTGQGYGANVLTF
-,TRBV6-5,few,TRBJ1-6,TGTGCCAGCAGTTACTCGAAAAGGGATTCACCCCTCCACTTT,CASSYSKRDSPLHF
-,TRBV28,once,TRBJ1-3,TGTGCCAGCAGTCCAGGGATTGGAAACACCATATATTTT,CASSPGIGNTIYF
-,TRBV7-6,-,TRBJ2-5,TGTGCCAGCAGCCCAGAGGGGGGTGGGAAGACCCAGTACTTC,CASSPEGGGKTQYF
-,TRBV7-6,-,TRBJ1-1,TGTGCCAGCAGCTTAGTAGTCGGAGTGAACACTGAAGCTTTCTTT,CASSLVVGVNTEAFF
-,TRBV5-1,-,TRBJ1-1,TGCGCCAGCAGCTTGGTAGGGGGTGGAACTGAAGCTTTCTTT,CASSLVGGGTEAFF
-,TRBV7-9,few,TRBJ1-5,TGTGCCAGCAGCGATACACAGCGGTTTAATCAGCCCCAGCATTTT,CASSDTQRFNQPQHF
TRBD1,TRBV18,-,TRBJ2-2,TGTGCCAGCGAGGACAGGGTGGACACCGGGGAGCTGTTTTTT,CASEDRVDTGELFF
TRBD1,TRBV7-9,-,TRBJ1-2,TGTGCCAGCAGCTTTTCAACCGACAGGGCCTATGGCTACACCTTC,CASSFSTDRAYGYTF
-,TRBV7-7,-,TRBJ2-5,TGTGCCAGCAGCAGCTCGGGAACGGGTCAAGAGACCCAGTACTTC,CASSSSGTGQETQYF
TRBD2,TRBV2,-,TRBJ2-7,TGTGCCAGCAGTGATGCTAGCGGGACATACGAGCAGTACTTC,CASSDASGTYEQYF
TRBD2,TRBV7-2,-,TRBJ2-7,TGTGCCAGCAGCCCTGTGGGGGGGGACGGAGGGGAGCAGTACTTC,CASSPVGGDGGEQYF
TRBD2,TRBV4-1,-,TRBJ2-3,TGCGCCAGCAGCCAAGAAAGTTGGACTAGCGGGTCCACAGATACGCAGTATTTT,CASSQESWTSGSTDTQYF
-,TRBV7-9,-,TRBJ2-7,TGTGCCAGCAGCTTAGCGATAGGAGAGCAGTACTTC,CASSLAIGEQYF
TRBD2,TRBV6-5,-,TRBJ2-3,TGTGCCAGCGGACTAGCCGGAAGCACAGATACGCAGTATTTT,CASGLAGSTDTQYF
TRBD1,TRBV23-1,-,TRBJ2-7,TGCGCCCGAAGGTCTGACAGGGGGTACGAGCAGTACTTC,CARRSDRGYEQYF
TRBD2,TRBV7-2,-,TRBJ2-3,TGTGCCAGCAGCTTATATCTAGCGGGAGGGGGCACAGATACGCAGTATTTT,CASSLYLAGGGTDTQYF
-,TRBV29-1,-,TRBJ1-1,TGCAGCGTCCTCAAGGGGGGAAACACTGAAGCTTTCTTT,CSVLKGGNTEAFF